Listed here is a single T cell receptor (beta chain). In the original analysis: Amplification of reference gene primers was used by the study to estimate nucleated cell counts. The method was immunoSEQ multiplex PCR; TCRdb's version includes in-frame clones alone and lacks a portion of them. V and J calls and clone size are those listed in that table; D and trimming were worked out from the DNA. The table records over 350,000 clones, roughly 90% of them present only once. The data were taken from a study of blood T cell repertoires in COVID-19. Study in general: In each case, the material was cDNA or gDNA derived from T cells, B-cell-depleted T cells, or PBMCs.

Germline CDR1 and CDR2: LNHDA and SQIVND (reference sequence). The CDR3 loop spans 15 amino acids. With 8 bases clipped from V and 4 bases from J, the junction kept 7 bases outside the gene matches. The rearrangement joins TRBV19 to TRBJ1-5; 11 positions match TRBD1. The sequenced sample was peripheral blood. The TCR was taken from a woman in her 30s with active or convalescent COVID-19. This chain's CDR3 is CASADRGHGNQPQHF. The CDR3 region has the DNA TGTGCCAGTGCGGACAGGGGGCATGGGAATCAGCCCCAGCATTTT.